This T cell receptor beta chain was sequenced during a study of blood T cell repertoires in COVID-19. Sequencing was performed with immunoSEQ multiplex PCR; in TCRdb, only in-frame clones are kept and a portion is missing. The sample lists roughly 63,000 clones, around 80% seen once, with roughly 9.8% in the top ten. CDR1 and CDR2 from the germline V gene are KGHDR and SFDVKD. The CDR3 totals 16 residues. The V gene lost 4 bases and the J gene lost 4 bases, with 17 bases spanning the gap. This clone was seen only once. Sequenced material: peripheral blood. The chain carries TRBV24-1 and TRBJ2-3, with D possibly matching TRBD1 (7 bases). The TCR comes from a human donor in a cohort sampled during active COVID-19. This CDR3 reads CATSEKNRGGADTQYF. DNA of the CDR3: TGTGCCACCAGTGAAAAGAACAGGGGCGGGGCAGATACGCAGTATTTT.